The source of this T cell receptor (beta chain) is a study of blood T cell repertoires in COVID-19. Study-level information: Whether acute or convalescent, the COVID-19 samples came from the United States, Italy and Spain.

Germline CDR1 reads LGHNA; CDR2 reads YNFKEQ. This CDR3 contains 19 residues. Trimming took off 0 bases at V and 2 bases at J, with 19 bases between the two ends. Per the original methods: Amplified reference gene primers provided the basis for estimating nucleated cell counts. Measured with immunoSEQ multiplex PCR; TCRdb has only the in-frame clones, and not every one. V and J calls and clone size are given by that table; D and trimming were obtained from the DNA. The sample holds about 350,000 clones, roughly 87% seen once. Seattle patient enrollment occurred during active infection, with longitudinal follow-up thereafter.

The sample taken for sequencing was peripheral blood. The clonotype comes from a man aged 30 to 39 with COVID-19, enrolled during active disease. This chain uses TRBV4-2 with TRBJ2-2; D is uncertain. CDR3 DNA sequence: TGTGCCAGCAGCCAAGATAGATTCTCCCTAGGCTCTAACACCGGGGAGCTGTTTTTT. Translating gives CASSQDRFSLGSNTGELFF.